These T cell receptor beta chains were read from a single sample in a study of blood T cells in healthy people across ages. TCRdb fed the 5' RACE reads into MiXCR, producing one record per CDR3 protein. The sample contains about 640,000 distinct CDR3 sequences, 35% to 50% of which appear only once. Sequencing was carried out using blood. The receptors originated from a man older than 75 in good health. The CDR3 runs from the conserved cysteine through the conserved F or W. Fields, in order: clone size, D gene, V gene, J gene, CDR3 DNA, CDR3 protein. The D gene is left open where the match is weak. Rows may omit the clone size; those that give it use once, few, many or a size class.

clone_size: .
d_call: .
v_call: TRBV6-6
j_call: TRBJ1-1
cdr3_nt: TGTGCCAGCACTGTCTCGGGCAGGGTGAACACTGAAGCTTTCTTT
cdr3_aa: CASTVSGRVNTEAFF

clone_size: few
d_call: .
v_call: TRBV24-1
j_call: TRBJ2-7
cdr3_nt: TGTGCCACCAGTGAAAGGGGCTACGAGCAGTACTTC
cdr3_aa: CATSERGYEQYF

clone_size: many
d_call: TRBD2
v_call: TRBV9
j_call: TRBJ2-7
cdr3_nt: TGTGCCAGCAGCGTAGAACCCCATTATAGCGGGTCTGGTGAGCAGTACTTC
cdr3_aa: CASSVEPHYSGSGEQYF

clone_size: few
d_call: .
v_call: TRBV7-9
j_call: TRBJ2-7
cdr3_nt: TGTGCCAGCAGCCTGGATGGGGTTTTTCGGGAGCAGTACTTC
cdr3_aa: CASSLDGVFREQYF

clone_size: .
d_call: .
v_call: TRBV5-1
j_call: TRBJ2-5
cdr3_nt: TGCGCCAGCAGCTTGGCTGCCACAGTGGGCCAAGAGACCCAGTACTTC
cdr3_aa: CASSLAATVGQETQYF

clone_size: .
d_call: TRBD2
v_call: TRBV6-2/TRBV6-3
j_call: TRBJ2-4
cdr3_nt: TGTGCCAGCAGTTACTCGGGACTAGCGGGAGGGGACATTCAGTACTTC
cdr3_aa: CASSYSGLAGGDIQYF

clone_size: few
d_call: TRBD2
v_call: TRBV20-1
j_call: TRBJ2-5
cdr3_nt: TGCAGTGCTCCGCCTACTAGCGGGGGAACGCAAGAGACCCAGTACTTC
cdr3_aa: CSAPPTSGGTQETQYF

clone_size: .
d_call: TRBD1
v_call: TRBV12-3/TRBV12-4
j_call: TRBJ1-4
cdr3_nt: TGTGCCAGCAGTTTCAGGACAGGACCTAATGAAAAACTGTTTTTT
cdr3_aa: CASSFRTGPNEKLFF

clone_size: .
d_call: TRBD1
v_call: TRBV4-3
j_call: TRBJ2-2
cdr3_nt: TGCGCCAGCAGATCCGGGACAGGGTCGGGCGGGGAGCTGTTTTTT
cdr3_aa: CASRSGTGSGGELFF

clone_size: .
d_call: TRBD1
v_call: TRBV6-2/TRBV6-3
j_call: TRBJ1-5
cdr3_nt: TGTGCCAGCAGTCGGGACAGGGCTTTGGGCAATCAGCCCCAGCATTTT
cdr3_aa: CASSRDRALGNQPQHF

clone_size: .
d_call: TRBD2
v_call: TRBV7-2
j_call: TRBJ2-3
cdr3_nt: TGTGCCAGCAGCTTAGCTCGTACTAGCGGACTAACAGATACGCAGTATTTT
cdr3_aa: CASSLARTSGLTDTQYF

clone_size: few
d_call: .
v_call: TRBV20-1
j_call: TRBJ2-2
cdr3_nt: TGCAGTGCACAGGGCTTTCTGAACACCGGGGAGCTGTTTTTT
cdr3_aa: CSAQGFLNTGELFF

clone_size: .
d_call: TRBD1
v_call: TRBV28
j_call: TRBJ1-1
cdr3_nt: TGTGCCAGCAACCGAAGACAGGGCCCTGAAGCTTTCTTT
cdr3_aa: CASNRRQGPEAFF

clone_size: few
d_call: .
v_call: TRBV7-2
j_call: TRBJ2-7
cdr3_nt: TGTGCCAGCAGCTTAGCGAGTGGTACGGACATCAGCTACGAGCAGTACTTC
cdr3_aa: CASSLASGTDISYEQYF

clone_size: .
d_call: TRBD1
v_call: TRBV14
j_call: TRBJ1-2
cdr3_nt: TGTGCCAGCAGCATCCGGCCCGGACAGGGGGCGTCTAGTGGCTACACCTTC
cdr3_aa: CASSIRPGQGASSGYTF

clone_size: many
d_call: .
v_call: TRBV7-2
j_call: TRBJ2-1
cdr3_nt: TGTGCCAGCAGCTTAGGGGATGAGCAGTTCTTC
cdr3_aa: CASSLGDEQFF